The 10 T cell receptor beta chains presented below share a single source sample, sequenced in a study of blood T cell repertoires in COVID-19. Sequenced by immunoSEQ multiplex PCR; TCRdb stores in-frame clones only, minus some. Seen here are nearly 300,000 clones, roughly 83% observed once, and the top ten hold roughly 1.5%. The sequencing sample was made of peripheral blood. Receptors originate from a human donor with COVID-19, enrolled during active disease. The donor label of this sample is uncertain.

The chain has TRBV27 and TRBJ2-2; 8 bases match TRBD2. Trimming cost V 5 bases and J 1 base; bases outside gene matches: 6. The germline V gene has CDR1 MNHEY and CDR2 SMNVEV (reference sequence). The CDR3 has 16 amino acids. The CDR3 is CASSRPSGGNTGELFF. CDR3 bases: TGTGCCAGCAGTCGTCCGAGCGGGGGGAACACCGGGGAGCTGTTTTTT.

The chain links TRBV27 to TRBJ2-3, with TRBD2 matching over 10 bases. CDR1 and CDR2 (germline): MNHEY, SMNVEV (reference sequence). The CDR3 has 16 amino acids. Unmatched junction bases numbered 7, after V lost 4 bases and J lost 3 bases. For the CDR3, the DNA is TGTGCCAGCAGTTACCTCCTAGCGGGAGTTACAGATACGCAGTATTTT. Amino acids: CASSYLLAGVTDTQYF.

The chain uses TRBV5-1 and TRBJ2-3; TRBD2 agrees at 8 bases. This CDR3 contains 15 residues. Germline trimming cut 0 bases from V and 4 bases from J; bases unmatched to any gene: 4. Germline-derived CDR1 and CDR2 are SGHRS and YFSETQ. CDR3: CASSLGGSGADTQYF. CDR3 coding DNA: TGCGCCAGCAGCTTGGGGGGTAGCGGGGCAGATACGCAGTATTTT.

The chain employs TRBV24-1 and TRBJ2-3; 7 nucleotides agree with TRBD1. The CDR3 is made up of 15 amino acids. The V gene end was trimmed by 5 bases and the J gene end by 0 bases; junction bases not matched to a gene: 4. Germline assignment: CDR1 KGHDR and CDR2 SFDVKD. Here the CDR3 reads CATSGKDRSTDTQYF. DNA for the CDR3: TGTGCCACCAGTGGAAAGGACAGGAGCACAGATACGCAGTATTTT.

The gene calls are TRBV29-1 and TRBJ2-3, with D possibly TRBD1 on 6 matching bases. This CDR3 spans 14 amino acids. Trimming removed 6 bases at V and 0 bases at J, with 13 bases between. Germline CDR1 reads SQVTM; CDR2 reads ANQGSEA. CDR3 sequence (DNA): TGCAGCGTAGGCCGGGACATTAGCACAGATACGCAGTATTTT. Protein: CSVGRDISTDTQYF.

This clone was seen more than once but under ten times. J is TRBJ2-5 and V is TRBV6-1; D is possibly TRBD2 (5 bases). The CDR3 spans 15 residues. In germline, CDR1 is MNHNS, CDR2 SASEGT. Trimming shortened V by 1 base and J by 5 bases, and 14 bases separated the two germline ends. The CDR3 DNA sequence: TGTGCCAGCAGTGAAGATGGCGGGTTTGGTGAGACCCAGTACTTC. It codes for CASSEDGGFGETQYF.

The CDR3 spells CASSLADNTGEQYF. The CDR3 DNA reads TGTGCCAGCAGTTTGGCGGACAACACGGGCGAGCAGTACTTC. The V call is TRBV28, the J call TRBJ2-7; D may be TRBD1 (5 bases). The CDR3 spans 14 residues. CDR1 MDHEN and CDR2 SYDVKM come from the germline V gene. The V end lost 3 bases, the J end lost 6 bases, and 15 bases lay between the germline ends.

The chain is built from TRBV7-2 and TRBJ1-4; D possibly corresponds to TRBD1 (5 bases). Trimming shortened V by 4 bases and J by 0 bases, and 9 bases separated the two germline ends. CDR3 length: 15 residues. Germline CDR1 and CDR2: SGHTA and FQGNSA. In nucleotides, the CDR3 is TGTGCCAGCAGCTCCAGGGTCTCAACTAATGAAAAACTGTTTTTT. It encodes CASSSRVSTNEKLFF.

J is TRBJ2-5 and V is TRBV5-6; 7 nucleotides align to TRBD1. The CDR3 has 14 residues. Losses at the gene ends were 3 bases for V and 5 bases for J; bases not matched to a gene: 7. Germline values: CDR1 SGHDT, CDR2 YYEEEE. CDR3 in amino acids: CASSYDRVRETQYF. CDR3 DNA: TGTGCCAGCAGCTATGACAGGGTGAGGGAGACCCAGTACTTC. The full variable domain, its missing parts supplied by reference TRBV5-6 and TRBJ2-5, is DAGVTQSPTHLIKTRGQQVTLRCSPKSGHDTVSWYQQALGQGPQFIFQYYEEEERQRGNFPDRFSGHQFPNYSSELNVNALLLGDSALYLCASSYDRVRETQYFGPGTRLLVL.

The chain joins TRBV24-1 to TRBJ2-1; D may be TRBD2 (6 bases). Germline V CDR1 and CDR2: KGHDR, SFDVKD. The CDR3 has 13 residues. Deletions cut 7 bases from V and 4 bases from J, with 10 bases between. The CDR3 nucleotides are TGTGCCACCAGCCGTAGCGGATACAATGAGCAGTTCTTC. Protein sequence: CATSRSGYNEQFF.